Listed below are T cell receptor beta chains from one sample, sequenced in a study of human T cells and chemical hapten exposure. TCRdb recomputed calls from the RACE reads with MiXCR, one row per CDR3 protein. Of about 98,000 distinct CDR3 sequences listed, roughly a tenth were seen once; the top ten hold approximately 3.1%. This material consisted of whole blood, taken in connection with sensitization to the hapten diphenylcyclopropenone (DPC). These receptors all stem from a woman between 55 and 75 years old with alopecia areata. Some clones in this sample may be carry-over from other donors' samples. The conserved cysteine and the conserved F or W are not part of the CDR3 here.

CDR3aa: ASSHDVGATDTQY
v_gene: TRBV3-1
j_gene: TRBJ2-3
len: 13

CDR3aa: ASSQDGGLNEQY
v_gene: TRBV3-1
j_gene: TRBJ2-7
len: 12

CDR3aa: ASATVRYEQY
v_gene: TRBV6-5
j_gene: TRBJ2-7
len: 10

CDR3aa: ASSYGDSGNTIY
v_gene: TRBV5-1
j_gene: TRBJ1-3
len: 12

CDR3aa: SARDRWRIPYEQY
v_gene: TRBV20-1
j_gene: TRBJ2-7
len: 13

CDR3aa: ASSPRDRPLNEQF
v_gene: TRBV7-8
j_gene: TRBJ2-1
len: 13

CDR3aa: ASSQQGVNGYT
v_gene: TRBV11-1
j_gene: TRBJ1-2
len: 11

CDR3aa: ASSLDGTEQF
v_gene: TRBV11-2
j_gene: TRBJ2-1
len: 10

CDR3aa: ASSELAETQY
v_gene: TRBV2
j_gene: TRBJ2-5
len: 10

CDR3aa: ASSLHVADSYEQY
v_gene: TRBV5-5
j_gene: TRBJ2-7
len: 13

CDR3aa: ASSFEAAFAYEQY
v_gene: TRBV7-2
j_gene: TRBJ2-7
len: 13

CDR3aa: SASYQAGAETQY
v_gene: TRBV20-1
j_gene: TRBJ2-5
len: 12

CDR3aa: ASSLARDNYQPQH
v_gene: TRBV7-2
j_gene: TRBJ1-5
len: 13

CDR3aa: SVEGADGYT
v_gene: TRBV29-1
j_gene: TRBJ1-2
len: 9

CDR3aa: ASSDGTHLAYEQY
v_gene: TRBV2
j_gene: TRBJ2-7
len: 13

CDR3aa: ASSQVIFASGGSPRETQY
v_gene: TRBV3-2
j_gene: TRBJ2-5
len: 18

CDR3aa: ASSQELYNEQF
v_gene: TRBV14
j_gene: TRBJ2-1
len: 11

CDR3aa: ASSHRQVNRIGYGYT
v_gene: TRBV2
j_gene: TRBJ1-2
len: 15

CDR3aa: ASSYHRPDLDYGYT
v_gene: TRBV6-6
j_gene: TRBJ1-2
len: 14

CDR3aa: ASSSGTGITGELF
v_gene: TRBV7-2
j_gene: TRBJ2-2
len: 13

CDR3aa: SARDARDPNYGYT
v_gene: TRBV20-1
j_gene: TRBJ1-2
len: 13

CDR3aa: ASSHPSAGEGETQY
v_gene: TRBV7-9
j_gene: TRBJ2-5
len: 14

CDR3aa: SPDPDSYSNYGYT
v_gene: TRBV20-1
j_gene: TRBJ1-2
len: 13

CDR3aa: ASSFAGPFTDTQY
v_gene: TRBV27
j_gene: TRBJ2-3
len: 13

CDR3aa: ASRTDMNTEAF
v_gene: TRBV10-1
j_gene: TRBJ1-1
len: 11

CDR3aa: SVVGGLNQPQH
v_gene: TRBV29-1
j_gene: TRBJ1-5
len: 11

CDR3aa: ASSSTLFPGELF
v_gene: TRBV5-1
j_gene: TRBJ2-2
len: 12

CDR3aa: ASSFTGTSAADTQY
v_gene: TRBV5-1
j_gene: TRBJ2-3
len: 14

CDR3aa: ASSYERQQETQY
v_gene: TRBV6-6
j_gene: TRBJ2-5
len: 12

CDR3aa: ASSLEAPPGELF
v_gene: TRBV7-9
j_gene: TRBJ2-2
len: 12

CDR3aa: ASSFLTGGTEAF
v_gene: TRBV7-9
j_gene: TRBJ1-1
len: 12

CDR3aa: ASSLQGAGSPLH
v_gene: TRBV7-3
j_gene: TRBJ1-6
len: 12

CDR3aa: ANSEQETQY
v_gene: TRBV6-1
j_gene: TRBJ2-5
len: 9

CDR3aa: ASSYGQGEGGGYT
v_gene: TRBV7-9
j_gene: TRBJ1-2
len: 13

CDR3aa: ASSPGGPYGNEQF
v_gene: TRBV6-6
j_gene: TRBJ2-1
len: 13

CDR3aa: ASSSSSGGAVYNEQF
v_gene: TRBV6-2/TRBV6-3
j_gene: TRBJ2-1
len: 15

CDR3aa: SANKRTYNEQF
v_gene: TRBV20-1
j_gene: TRBJ2-1
len: 11

CDR3aa: ASSPGAPYEQY
v_gene: TRBV18
j_gene: TRBJ2-7
len: 11